This T cell receptor (beta chain) stems from a study of cytomegalovirus exposure and HLA in healthy donors. Researchers ran the PCR with 60 Vbeta and 13 Jbeta primers. Method: immunoSEQ multiplex PCR; TCRdb's copy keeps in-frame clones and lacks some. The repertoire holds 210,000 or so clones, with around 80% as singletons. A word on this clone: What it recognizes is unknown.

Study-wide results and caveats: Among donors in an Asian-associated ancestry cluster, a later analysis reportedly found fewer N-insertions than the roughly 730-donor mean. Available immune exposure information covered CMV serostatus only. The study carried out a later analysis of TCR beta sequences. It associated 15,000 to 20,000 of them with specific HLA alleles at a false discovery rate of 0.05.

The clonotype comes from a man between 18 and 35 years old in good health and CMV-seronegative. Sequencing was done on a sample of PBMCs.

CDR3 residues: CASSYGGAEAFF. The CDR3 bases are TGTGCCAGCAGTTACGGGGGCGCTGAAGCTTTCTTT. The V gene is TRBV6-5, the J gene TRBJ1-1; weak D call: TRBD1 (6 bases). The germline V and J ends were trimmed by 2 bases and 6 bases, with 7 bases remaining between them. Germline loops: CDR1 MNHEY, CDR2 SVGAGI. The CDR3 runs 12 residues.